This passage covers 9 T cell receptor beta chains from one sample sequenced in a study of cytomegalovirus exposure and HLA in healthy donors. Vbeta (60) and Jbeta (13) primers were used in the PCR. Repertoires were generated with immunoSEQ multiplex PCR, while TCRdb's copy carries only in-frame clones and drops some. This table holds about 170,000 clones, 77% found once. The source material was PBMCs. Source of these receptors: a woman aged 25 to 39 in good health and CMV-seropositive.

V usage is TRBV28 and J usage is TRBJ1-2; no definite D call. The CDR3 extends over 12 amino acids. Per germline, CDR1 MDHEN and CDR2 SYDVKM. V was pared by 7 bases and J by 4 bases, with 10 bases between. CDR3 nucleotides: TGTGCCAGCACCTCCGGGGTCTATGGCTACACCTTC. Its protein is CASTSGVYGYTF.

This clone appeared a single time. The CDR3 region is CASSYDFVDSHNEQFF. CDR3 DNA: TGTGCCAGCAGTTACGATTTTGTGGACAGCCACAATGAGCAGTTCTTC. The V gene is TRBV6-6, the J gene TRBJ2-1; D may be TRBD1 (6 bases). The germline V gene encodes CDR1 MNHNY and CDR2 SVGAGI (reference sequence). The CDR3 is 16 residues long. With 2 bases removed from V and 5 bases from J, the gap between germline ends came to 16 bases.

The chain is built from TRBV10-1 and TRBJ2-2, with 12 positions matching TRBD2. Losses at the gene ends were 4 bases for V and 1 base for J; bases not matched to a gene: 7. The germline V gene encodes CDR1 WNHNN and CDR2 SYGVQD (reference sequence). The length of the CDR3 is 18 residues. The DNA of the CDR3 is TGCGCCAGCAGTGCGAAGACTAGCGGGAGAGAGAACACCGGGGAGCTGTTTTTT. Its protein is CASSAKTSGRENTGELFF.

This clone was picked up a small number of times. This rearrangement joins TRBV6-5 to TRBJ1-1; D unclear. Germline values: CDR1 MNHEY, CDR2 SVGAGI. Between the trimmed V and J ends, which lost 8 bases and 8 bases, there was a span of 15 bases. This CDR3 region has 12 residues. CDR3 region: CASRSEVEEAFF. In DNA form, the CDR3 reads TGTGCCAGCCGAAGCGAGGTTGAGGAAGCTTTCTTT.

This clone was detected once. V is TRBV6-5 and J is TRBJ2-5; 10 nucleotides align to TRBD2. The CDR3 is 15 residues long. The ends lost 8 bases at V and 1 base at J; junction bases unmatched: 7. Germline CDR1 and CDR2: MNHEY and SVGAGI. The CDR3 sequence is CASRGAGGLQETQYF. For the CDR3, the DNA is TGTGCCAGCCGAGGAGCGGGAGGGCTCCAAGAGACCCAGTACTTC.

The CDR3 DNA sequence: TGTGCCAGCAGCACGACTAGGAACACCGGGGAGCTGTTTTTT. It is translated as CASSTTRNTGELFF. V is TRBV5-8 and J is TRBJ2-2; tentative D call: TRBD2 (6 bases). V was shortened by 4 bases and J by 1 base, with 8 bases between the two germline ends. CDR3 length equals 14 residues. Germline CDR1 SGHTS, CDR2 YDEGEE. Supplemented by reference TRBV5-8 and TRBJ2-2, the full variable domain reads EAGVTQSPTHLIKTRGQQATLRCSPISGHTSVYWYQQALGLGLQFLLWYDEGEERNRGNFPPRFSGRQFPNYSSELNVNALELEDSALYLCASSTTRNTGELFFGEGSRLTVL.

The chain recombines TRBV19 with TRBJ1-1, with a possible D match to TRBD1 (5 bases). There are 15 residues in the CDR3. V was cut by 2 bases and J by 0 bases, with 10 bases left in between. Germline V gene sequence: CDR1 LNHDA, CDR2 SQIVND (reference sequence). CDR3 DNA sequence: TGTGCCAGTAGTATACAAGGGGCGATGAACACTGAAGCTTTCTTT. Its protein product is CASSIQGAMNTEAFF.

The chain has TRBV6-6 and TRBJ1-5; 7 bases are a match to TRBD1. Germline loops: CDR1 MNHNY, CDR2 SVGAGI (reference sequence). This CDR3 spans 16 amino acids. Trimming removed 0 bases from V and 4 bases from J; junction bases left unmatched: 6. The CDR3: CASSYSINRGNQPQHF. The CDR3 DNA sequence: TGTGCCAGCAGTTACTCGATAAACAGGGGTAATCAGCCCCAGCATTTT.

This clone was recorded a few times. The J gene is TRBJ2-7, the V gene TRBV5-1, with TRBD2 as a possible D gene (5 bases). Between the trimmed V and J ends, which lost 5 bases and 2 bases, there was a span of 14 bases. The germline CDR1 and CDR2 sequences are SGHRS and YFSETQ. The CDR3 loop spans 14 amino acids. This chain's CDR3 is CASSGTEGTYEQYF. CDR3 coding DNA: TGCGCCAGCAGTGGTACCGAGGGAACCTACGAGCAGTACTTC.